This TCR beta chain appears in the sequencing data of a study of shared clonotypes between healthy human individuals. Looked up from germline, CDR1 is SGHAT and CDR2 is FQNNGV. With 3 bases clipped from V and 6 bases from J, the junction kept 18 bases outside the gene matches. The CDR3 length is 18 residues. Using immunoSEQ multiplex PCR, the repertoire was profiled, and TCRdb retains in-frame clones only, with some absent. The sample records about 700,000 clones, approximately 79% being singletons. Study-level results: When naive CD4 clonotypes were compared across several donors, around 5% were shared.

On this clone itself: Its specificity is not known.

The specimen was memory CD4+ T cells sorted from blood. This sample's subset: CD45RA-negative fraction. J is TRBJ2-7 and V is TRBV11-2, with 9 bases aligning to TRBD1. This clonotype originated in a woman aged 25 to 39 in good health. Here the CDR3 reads CASSLFSGQGMFASEQYF. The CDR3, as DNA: TGTGCCAGCAGCTTGTTTTCCGGACAGGGGATGTTCGCCTCCGAGCAGTACTTC.